Each of the 31 T cell receptor beta chains below was sequenced from the same sample in a study of T cell responses to AZD1222 COVID-19 vaccine. Produced via immunoSEQ multiplex PCR; TCRdb's table is partial and in-frame only. The data contain around 260,000 clones, approximately 95% of them seen just once; the ten biggest clones take up less than 0.65%. The source material was peripheral blood, sampled on day 0 of AZD1222 vaccination. The receptors shown here come from an adult in good health.

This clone was found once. The rearrangement uses TRBV5-4 and TRBJ1-6, with TRBD1 as a possible D gene (6 bases). In germline, CDR1 is SGHNT, CDR2 YYREEE (reference sequence). This CDR3 has 15 amino acids. Trimming cost V 4 bases and J 10 bases, with 18 bases left between them. As DNA, the CDR3 is TGTGCCAGCAGCCCCGGGACACCTGAGGCCTCACCCCTCCACTTT. Residues: CASSPGTPEASPLHF.

CDR3 nucleotide sequence: TGTGCCAGCAGCCGCGGACAGGGCGGCCCCTCTGGGGAAAAACTGTTTTTT. Translating gives CASSRGQGGPSGEKLFF. This rearrangement joins TRBV7-6 to TRBJ1-4; 8 nucleotides agree with TRBD1. Germline assignment: CDR1 SGHVS and CDR2 FNYEAQ. V dropped 5 bases and J dropped 8; count of bases not matched to a gene: 16. The CDR3 spans 17 residues.

The genes are TRBV18 and TRBJ1-6; a possible D gene is TRBD1 (6 bases). Trimming removed 2 bases at V and 7 bases at J, with 12 bases between. Per germline, CDR1 KGHSH and CDR2 LQKENI. The CDR3 totals 15 residues. The CDR3 loop is CASSPTDSRNSPLHF. The CDR3 coding sequence is TGTGCCAGCTCACCAACGGACAGCCGAAATTCACCCCTCCACTTT.

The chain has TRBV6-4 and TRBJ2-7; D is unresolved. Germline CDR1 and CDR2: MRHNA and SNTAGT. Deletions cut 3 bases from V and 6 bases from J, with 6 bases between. This CDR3 has 11 residues. CDR3 sequence reads: CASSETAEQYF. CDR3 nucleotides: TGTGCCAGCAGTGAAACAGCCGAGCAGTACTTC.

The chain uses TRBV7-3 and TRBJ2-1; D not resolved. Germline-derived CDR1 and CDR2 are SGHTA and FQGTGA. This CDR3 is 13 amino acids long. V gave up 2 bases and J gave up 7 bases, with 9 bases separating them. The CDR3 is CASSLLGQNEQFF. The DNA for the CDR3 is TGTGCCAGCAGCTTATTGGGCCAAAATGAGCAGTTCTTC.

This chain connects TRBV18 to TRBJ2-1, with 10 bases that match TRBD2. The V gene's germline CDR1 is KGHSH and CDR2 LQKENI. V gave up 0 bases and J gave up 4 bases; unmatched junction bases: 3. The CDR3 consists of 16 residues. CDR3 nucleotides: TGTGCCAGCTCACCACCCGGACTAGCGGATTACAATGAGCAGTTCTTC. Translating it yields CASSPPGLADYNEQFF. Full variable domain (missing parts from reference TRBV18 and TRBJ2-1): NAGVMQNPRHLVRRRGQEARLRCSPMKGHSHVYWYRQLPEEGLKFMVYLQKENIIDESGMPKERFSAEFPKEGPSILRIQQVVRGDSAAYFCASSPPGLADYNEQFFGPGTRLTVL.

V usage is TRBV19 and J usage is TRBJ1-5, with TRBD1 identical over 8 bases. The CDR3 has 15 residues. CDR1 is LNHDA and CDR2 is SQIVND in the germline V gene (reference sequence). V was pared by 7 bases and J by 4 bases, with 9 bases of the junction left unmatched. The DNA of the CDR3 is TGTGCCAGTACCGGCGCTACAGGGGGAAATCAGCCCCAGCATTTT. Amino acid sequence: CASTGATGGNQPQHF.

J is TRBJ2-7 and V is TRBV27; D uncertain. Germline lookup yields CDR1 MNHEY and CDR2 SMNVEV (reference sequence). V was trimmed by 5 bases and J by 3 bases, leaving 8 bases between them. The CDR3 has 12 residues. DNA of the CDR3: TGTGCCAGCAGTAGCCTGAGCTACGAGCAGTACTTC. Amino acid sequence: CASSSLSYEQYF.

As concerns this clone: This CDR3 is missing its conserved last phenylalanine or tryptophan, likely due to a read error. It is unclear where the CDR3 begins or ends on the DNA, so no DNA is shown, and the CDR3 is as TCRdb lists it. This sequence joins TRBV19 and TRBJ1-3. The CDR3 sequence runs 12 residues, both termini included. Germline loops: CDR1 LNHDA, CDR2 SQIVND (reference sequence). The CDR3 loop reads CASSPRGDRSLS.

This clone was observed a single time. The chain joins TRBV4-2 to TRBJ2-1; 7 nucleotides match TRBD1. V shed 3 bases, J shed 8 bases, and the junction held 10 bases outside the gene matches. In germline, CDR1 is LGHNA, CDR2 YNFKEQ. The length of the CDR3 is 15 residues. CDR3 sequence (DNA): TGTGCCAGCAGCCACTCCGGGACAGAGGTCGATGAGCAGTTCTTC. This codes for CASSHSGTEVDEQFF.

There are a few counts of this clone. This chain connects TRBV28 to TRBJ2-1, with 8 bases aligning to TRBD1. Germline V gene lookup returns CDR1 MDHEN and CDR2 SYDVKM. The CDR3 has 12 amino acids. Germline trimming cut 6 bases from V and 12 bases from J; bases unmatched to any gene: 7. The CDR3 reads CASSPDRGRQFF. The DNA of the CDR3 is TGTGCCAGCAGCCCCGACAGGGGAAGGCAGTTCTTC.

This chain uses TRBV6-5 with TRBJ2-1; TRBD2 is a possible D gene (6 bases). Trimming shortened V by 3 bases and J by 4 bases, and 13 bases separated the two germline ends. CDR1 and CDR2 (germline): MNHEY, SVGAGI. The CDR3 is 15 residues long. CDR3 amino acids: CASSYSEGQYNEQFF. CDR3 in DNA: TGTGCCAGCAGTTATTCGGAGGGCCAGTACAATGAGCAGTTCTTC.

This chain uses TRBV23-1 with TRBJ2-7; D not resolved. TRBV23-1 is designated an ORF whose function remains uncertain. V shed 2 bases and J shed 3 bases, with 11 bases lying between them. The CDR3 runs 14 residues. The CDR3 reads CASSQRSRYYEQYF. The CDR3 nucleotides are TGCGCCAGCAGTCAAAGGAGCAGATACTACGAGCAGTACTTC.

This rearrangement joins TRBV11-3 to TRBJ1-2; D gene unclear. Trimming left V 4 bases short and J 1 base short, with 13 bases between. Germline values: CDR1 SGHNT, CDR2 YENEEA. The CDR3 runs 15 residues. The CDR3 DNA reads as TGTGCCAGCAGCTGGCTGGTAGGAAATAACTATGGCTACACCTTC. Amino acids: CASSWLVGNNYGYTF.

This clone was seen only once. The V and J genes are TRBV3-1 (or the pseudogene TRBV3-2) and TRBJ1-1; D possibly corresponds to TRBD1 (5 bases). The V end was cut by 0 bases, the J end by 1 base, with 15 bases between. Germline CDR1 reads LGHDT; CDR2 reads YNNKEL (reference sequence). The CDR3 has 17 residues. The CDR3 bases are TGTGCCAGCAGCCAAGAGGGGGGACGATCAGGGAACACTGAAGCTTTCTTT. It codes for CASSQEGGRSGNTEAFF.

This rearrangement joins TRBV9 to TRBJ2-3; the D is unclear. The CDR3 sequence is 14 residues long. Germline V gene data show CDR1 as SGDLS and CDR2 as YYNGEE. Trimming removed 0 bases at V and 3 bases at J, with 8 bases between. The CDR3: CASSVGSETDTQYF. CDR3 nucleotides: TGTGCCAGCAGCGTAGGGTCGGAGACAGATACGCAGTATTTT.

The gene calls are TRBV5-1 and TRBJ2-1, with D possibly being TRBD2 (6 bases). V was cut by 2 bases and J by 10 bases, with 13 bases left in between. This CDR3 contains 13 residues. Germline loops: CDR1 SGHRS, CDR2 YFSETQ. The CDR3: CASSFEGDSEQFF. CDR3 DNA: TGCGCCAGCAGCTTTGAAGGGGACTCCGAGCAGTTCTTC.

The gene calls are TRBV11-2 and TRBJ2-5, with 10 bases lining up with TRBD2. Germline V gene sequence: CDR1 SGHAT, CDR2 FQNNGV. There are 18 residues in the CDR3. Trimming cost V 2 bases and J 4 bases; bases outside gene matches: 13. The CDR3 loop is CASSLKASGSAVAETQYF. In nucleotides, the CDR3 is TGTGCCAGCAGCTTAAAGGCTAGCGGGAGTGCTGTAGCAGAGACCCAGTACTTC. Looking up the rest from reference TRBV11-2 and TRBJ2-5 gives the full variable domain: EAGVAQSPRYKIIEKRQSVAFWCNPISGHATLYWYQQILGQGPKLLIQFQNNGVVDDSQLPKDRFSAERLKGVDSTLKIQPAKLEDSAVYLCASSLKASGSAVAETQYFGPGTRLLVL.

The gene calls are TRBV3-1 (or the pseudogene TRBV3-2) and TRBJ2-6, with TRBD1 matching 12 bases. Germline V gene data show CDR1 as LGHDT and CDR2 as YNNKEL (reference sequence). The CDR3 is 18 amino acids. V was clipped by 2 bases and J by 5 bases; unmatched bases: 7. The CDR3 loop is CASSQSRDRGRRANVLTF. Written as DNA, the CDR3 is TGTGCCAGCAGCCAATCCCGGGACAGGGGGCGCAGGGCCAACGTCCTGACTTTC.

V gene TRBV5-1 combines with J gene TRBJ1-1; D gene uncertain. Germline CDR1 and CDR2: SGHRS and YFSETQ. Trimming removed 5 bases at V and 5 bases at J, with 13 bases between. This CDR3 spans 13 amino acids. The CDR3 DNA reads as TGCGCCAGCAGTCCGATGGATGGTACTGAAGCTTTCTTT. Protein product: CASSPMDGTEAFF.

V gene TRBV7-6 combines with J gene TRBJ2-7, with no clear D. V was cut by 1 base and J by 5 bases, with 9 bases left in between. Germline CDR1 SGHVS, CDR2 FNYEAQ. This CDR3 has 13 residues. The CDR3 bases are TGTGCCAGCAGCTTAGGTGTTGGGAACGAGCAGTACTTC. This gives the protein CASSLGVGNEQYF.

Only one count was recorded for this clone. The J gene is TRBJ1-6, the V gene TRBV18; TRBD1 matches 7 bases. This CDR3 spans 17 amino acids. Unmatched junction bases numbered 8, after V lost 3 bases and J lost 3 bases. The germline V gene has CDR1 KGHSH and CDR2 LQKENI. CDR3 protein: CASSPLDRAGYNSPLHF. The DNA for the CDR3 is TGTGCCAGCTCACCCCTCGACAGGGCTGGCTATAATTCACCCCTCCACTTT.

The rearrangement links TRBV5-5 to TRBJ1-3; D gene uncertain. This CDR3 spans 12 amino acids. The V end lost 2 bases, the J end lost 3 bases, and 3 bases lay between the germline ends. The germline CDR1 and CDR2 sequences are SGHKS and YYEKEE (reference sequence). CDR3 coding DNA: TGTGCCAGCAGCTTTGGTGGAAACACCATATATTTT. This translates into CASSFGGNTIYF.

The genes are TRBV7-2 and TRBJ2-7, with 7 bases that match TRBD1. This CDR3 comprises 14 residues. V shed 0 bases and J 9 bases; nucleotides not matched to a gene: 8. Germline V gene lookup returns CDR1 SGHTA and CDR2 FQGNSA. CDR3 sequence reads: CASSLAERGLGQYF. The DNA of the CDR3 is TGTGCCAGCAGCTTAGCGGAAAGGGGGCTTGGGCAGTACTTC.

The chain links TRBV4-2 to TRBJ2-1; maybe TRBD1 (5 bases). Germline CDR1 is LGHNA and CDR2 is YNFKEQ. The length of the CDR3 is 17 residues. The V gene lost 0 bases and the J gene lost 6 bases, with 18 bases spanning the gap. The CDR3: CASSQDIHTQAANEQFF. CDR3 sequence (DNA): TGTGCCAGCAGCCAAGATATCCACACACAGGCCGCCAATGAGCAGTTCTTC.

Only one count was recorded for this clone. The chain recombines TRBV28 with TRBJ2-7; 10 bases align to TRBD1. Germline V gives CDR1 MDHEN, CDR2 SYDVKM. CDR3 size: 14 residues. J was trimmed by 3 bases and V by 7 bases; bases with no gene match: 6. The CDR3: CASTRQGASYEQYF. CDR3 nucleotides: TGTGCCAGCACCCGACAGGGGGCAAGCTACGAGCAGTACTTC.

The chain carries TRBV10-3 and TRBJ1-2; D remains unclear. V was pared by 6 bases and J by 8 bases, with 10 bases between. From germline, CDR1 is ENHRY and CDR2 SYGVKD. CDR3 length equals 11 residues. The CDR3 DNA reads as TGTGCCATCAGGATGAAGGAGGGCTACACCTTC. It is translated as CAIRMKEGYTF.

The chain recombines TRBV5-1 with TRBJ2-7, with a tentative D call TRBD1 (5 bases). Germline V lookup: CDR1 SGHRS, CDR2 YFSETQ. With 0 bases removed from V and 2 bases from J, the gap between germline ends came to 9 bases. This CDR3 contains 14 residues. This CDR3 is CASSLDPGTYEQYF. For the CDR3, the DNA is TGCGCCAGCAGCTTGGATCCAGGGACCTACGAGCAGTACTTC.

The CDR3: CASSQTWELFF. CDR3 in DNA: TGTGCCAGCAGCCAAACTTGGGAGCTGTTTTTT. The chain employs TRBV3-1 (or the pseudogene TRBV3-2) and TRBJ2-2; D is undetermined. The ends were cut back, 2 bases at V and 9 bases at J, with 4 bases in the middle. The germline V gene has CDR1 LGHDT and CDR2 YNNKEL (reference sequence). The CDR3 spans 11 residues.

This rearrangement joins TRBV10-3 to TRBJ1-6; 7 bases map to TRBD1. The germline CDR1 and CDR2 sequences are ENHRY and SYGVKD. With 10 bases clipped from V and 8 bases from J, the junction kept 8 bases outside the gene matches. This CDR3 contains 13 residues. The CDR3 loop reads CATTGDRDSPLHF. The CDR3 DNA reads TGTGCCACCACCGGGGACAGAGATTCACCCCTCCACTTT.

The chain carries TRBV7-2 and TRBJ2-6; D remains unclear. This CDR3 comprises 16 residues. CDR1 is SGHTA and CDR2 is FQGNSA in the germline V gene. Trimming shortened V by 5 bases and J by 4 bases, and 15 bases separated the two germline ends. The CDR3 protein is CASSPGAFSGANVLTF. The CDR3, as DNA: TGTGCCAGCAGCCCGGGCGCCTTCTCCGGGGCCAACGTCCTGACTTTC.